Sequencing of this T cell receptor beta chain was carried out in a study of tumor-infiltrating lymphocytes in oesophageal squamous cell carcinoma. Looked up from germline, CDR1 is MNHEY and CDR2 is SMNVEV (reference sequence). The CDR3 is 15 residues long. The V end lost 8 bases, the J end lost 5 bases, and 21 bases lay between the germline ends. TCRdb fed the PCR reads into MiXCR, producing one record per CDR3 protein. The table has roughly 16,000 distinct CDR3 sequences, 40% to 55% seen once. The sequenced sample was esophageal tumor tissue. The chain uses TRBV27 and TRBJ2-5; D perhaps matches TRBD1 (6 bases). The source of this sequence is a male donor with esophageal squamous cell carcinoma. In nucleotides, the CDR3 is TGTGCCAGCTCTCGCGGAGGACAGCTGAGGGAGACCCAGTACTTC. It specifies CASSRGGQLRETQYF.